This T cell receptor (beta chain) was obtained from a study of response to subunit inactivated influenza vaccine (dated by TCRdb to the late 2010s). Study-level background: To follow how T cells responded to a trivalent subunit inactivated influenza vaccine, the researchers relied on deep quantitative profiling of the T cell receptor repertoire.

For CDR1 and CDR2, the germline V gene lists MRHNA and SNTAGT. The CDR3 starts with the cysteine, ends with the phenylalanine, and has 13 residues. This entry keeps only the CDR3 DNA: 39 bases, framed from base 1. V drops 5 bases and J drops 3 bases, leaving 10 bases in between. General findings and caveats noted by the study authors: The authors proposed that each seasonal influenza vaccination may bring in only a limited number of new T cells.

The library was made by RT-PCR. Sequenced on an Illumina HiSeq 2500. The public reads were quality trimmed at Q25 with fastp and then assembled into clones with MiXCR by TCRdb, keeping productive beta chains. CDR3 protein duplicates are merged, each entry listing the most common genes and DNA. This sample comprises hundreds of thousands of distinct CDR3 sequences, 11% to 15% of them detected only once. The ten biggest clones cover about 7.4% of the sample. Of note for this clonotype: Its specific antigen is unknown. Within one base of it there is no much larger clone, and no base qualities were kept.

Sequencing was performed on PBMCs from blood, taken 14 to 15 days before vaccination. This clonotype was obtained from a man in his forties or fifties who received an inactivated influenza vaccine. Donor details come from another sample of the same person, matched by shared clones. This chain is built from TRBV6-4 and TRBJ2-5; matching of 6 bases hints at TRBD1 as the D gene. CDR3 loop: CASSLQGKETQYF. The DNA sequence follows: TGTGCCAGCAGTCTACAGGGTAAAGAGACCCAGTACTTC.